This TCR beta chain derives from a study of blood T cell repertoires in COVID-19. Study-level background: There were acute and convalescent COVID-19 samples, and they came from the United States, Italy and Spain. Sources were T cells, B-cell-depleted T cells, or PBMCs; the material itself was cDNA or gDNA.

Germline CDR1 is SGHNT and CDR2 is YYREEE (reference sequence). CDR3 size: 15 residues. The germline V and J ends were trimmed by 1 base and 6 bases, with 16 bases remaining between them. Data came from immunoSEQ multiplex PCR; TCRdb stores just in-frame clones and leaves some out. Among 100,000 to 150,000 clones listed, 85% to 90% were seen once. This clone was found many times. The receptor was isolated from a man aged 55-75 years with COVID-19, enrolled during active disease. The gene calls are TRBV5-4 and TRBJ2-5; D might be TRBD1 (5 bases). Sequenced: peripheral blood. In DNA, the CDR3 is TGTGCCAGCAGCTTGCAATTAGGGGAACGTAAGACCCAGTACTTC. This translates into CASSLQLGERKTQYF.